These 16 T cell receptor beta chains came from one sample sequenced in a study of T cell responses to AZD1222 COVID-19 vaccine. Assay: immunoSEQ multiplex PCR; the TCRdb copy retains only in-frame clones and omits some. This table holds over 120,000 clones, 85% to 95% found once. The sample in question was peripheral blood, obtained after recovery from COVID-19. Receptor source: an adult who had recovered from COVID-19.

The gene calls are TRBV11-2 and TRBJ2-1, with D hard to call. The CDR3 spans 13 residues. Trimming shortened V by 2 bases and J by 5 bases, and 7 bases separated the two germline ends. Looked up from germline, CDR1 is SGHAT and CDR2 is FQNNGV. CDR3 sequence (DNA): TGTGCCAGCAGCTTACTCCGGAACAATGAGCAGTTCTTC. Translated, it gives CASSLLRNNEQFF.

V is TRBV19 and J is TRBJ2-7; 8 nucleotides agree with TRBD1. V gave up 3 bases and J gave up 0 bases; unmatched junction bases: 7. The germline V gene encodes CDR1 LNHDA and CDR2 SQIVND (reference sequence). This CDR3 has 16 amino acids. The CDR3 is CASSIGDRLSSYEQYF. As DNA, the CDR3 is TGTGCCAGTAGTATTGGGGACAGGCTGAGCTCCTACGAGCAGTACTTC.

The V gene is TRBV10-3, the J gene TRBJ2-3; 7 bases map to TRBD1. Germline CDR1 is ENHRY and CDR2 is SYGVKD. Unmatched junction bases numbered 5, after V lost 7 bases and J lost 4 bases. This CDR3 has 13 amino acids. CDR3 nucleotides: TGTGCCATCACGGGACAGAGTTCAGATACGCAGTATTTT. The encoded protein is CAITGQSSDTQYF.

The V and J genes are TRBV6-5 and TRBJ2-3, with 13 nucleotides matching TRBD2. CDR1 and CDR2 from the germline V gene are MNHEY and SVGAGI. The CDR3 sequence is 15 residues long. Trimming removed 6 bases from V and 0 bases from J; junction bases left unmatched: 0. CDR3 coding DNA: TGTGCCAGCAGGGGACTAGCGGGAAGCACAGATACGCAGTATTTT. Protein sequence: CASRGLAGSTDTQYF.

In this sample, this clone turned up a few times. The chain couples TRBV7-9 to TRBJ1-5; D is ambiguous. The CDR3 sequence is 14 residues long. CDR1 is SEHNR, CDR2 FQNEAQ, per germline (reference sequence). The V end lost 4 bases, the J end lost 4 bases, and 11 bases lay between the germline ends. In nucleotides, the CDR3 is TGTGCCAGCAGCTCCCGGGCCCTAAATCAGCCCCAGCATTTT. This gives the protein CASSSRALNQPQHF.

This chain uses TRBV3-1 (or the pseudogene TRBV3-2) with TRBJ1-1; D ambiguous. The V end was cut by 6 bases, the J end by 5 bases, with 7 bases between. The CDR3 is made up of 11 amino acids. CDR1 LGHDT and CDR2 YNNKEL come from the germline V gene (reference sequence). In DNA, the CDR3 is TGTGCCAGCAGTTCTTGGACTGAAGCTTTCTTT. Translated: CASSSWTEAFF.

The chain employs TRBV11-2 and TRBJ2-7, with 11 bases matching TRBD1. The V segment lost 5 bases and the J segment 4 bases; nucleotides outside the gene matches: 4. The CDR3 is made up of 14 amino acids. Germline CDR1 and CDR2: SGHAT and FQNNGV. This chain's CDR3 is CASSPGTGGYEQYF. The CDR3 DNA reads as TGTGCCAGCAGCCCTGGGACAGGGGGATACGAGCAGTACTTC.

This CDR3 is CASSPQGFTYEQYF. The DNA for the CDR3 is TGTGCCAGCAGCCCCCAGGGGTTCACCTACGAGCAGTACTTC. The chain is built from TRBV11-1 and TRBJ2-7; a possible D gene is TRBD1 (6 bases). The V end was cut by 5 bases, the J end by 2 bases, with 13 bases between. CDR1 SGHAT and CDR2 FQDESV come from the germline V gene (reference sequence). CDR3 length: 14 residues.

The rearrangement uses TRBV6-1 and TRBJ2-7; 7 positions agree with TRBD1. Germline CDR1 reads MNHNS; CDR2 reads SASEGT. The trim removed 5 bases at V and 3 bases at J, leaving 7 bases unmatched. CDR3 length: 14 amino acids. The CDR3 is CASSLTGSGYEQYF. CDR3 sequence (DNA): TGTGCCAGCAGTCTGACAGGGTCGGGCTACGAGCAGTACTTC.

V is TRBV27 and J is TRBJ2-7, with TRBD2 matching over 7 bases. J was trimmed by 6 bases and V by 3 bases; bases with no gene match: 5. The CDR3 has 13 amino acids. Germline V CDR1 and CDR2: MNHEY, SMNVEV (reference sequence). This chain's CDR3 is CASSFFGGGEQYF. The CDR3 nucleotides read TGTGCCAGCAGTTTTTTTGGCGGGGGCGAGCAGTACTTC.

The chain couples TRBV28 to TRBJ1-1; TRBD1 is a possible D gene (5 bases). V was shortened by 6 bases and J by 4 bases, with 12 bases between the two germline ends. The germline gives CDR1 MDHEN, CDR2 SYDVKM. This CDR3 spans 13 amino acids. The CDR3 DNA reads as TGTGCCAGCAGGTGGGGGGTGGGCACTGAAGCTTTCTTT. It translates to CASRWGVGTEAFF.

The chain uses TRBV15 and TRBJ2-1; possible D gene TRBD2, 5 bases. The CDR3 loop spans 14 amino acids. V lost 6 bases, J lost 4 bases, and 13 bases lay in between. Per germline, CDR1 LNHNV and CDR2 YYDKDF (reference sequence). CDR3 bases: TGTGCCACCAGGGATGTGGGAGAGTACAATGAGCAGTTCTTC. It translates to CATRDVGEYNEQFF.

J is TRBJ2-2 and V is TRBV11-2; TRBD1 matches 8 bases. The germline CDR1 and CDR2 sequences are SGHAT and FQNNGV. Germline trimming cut 1 base from V and 6 bases from J; bases unmatched to any gene: 7. This CDR3 contains 16 residues. CDR3: CASSLVGQGAAGELFF. CDR3 coding DNA: TGTGCCAGCAGCTTAGTAGGTCAGGGGGCGGCCGGGGAGCTGTTTTTT.

The rearrangement links TRBV7-2 to TRBJ1-1; no clear D. V dropped 3 bases and J dropped 4 bases, with 9 bases sitting between them. CDR3 length equals 13 residues. Germline CDR1 reads SGHTA; CDR2 reads FQGNSA. The CDR3 here is CASSLETRTEAFF. The CDR3 region has the DNA TGTGCCAGCAGCTTGGAGACGCGCACTGAAGCTTTCTTT. Full variable domain (missing parts from reference TRBV7-2 and TRBJ1-1): GAGVSQSPSNKVTEKGKDVELRCDPISGHTALYWYRQSLGQGLEFLIYFQGNSAPDKSGLPSDRFSAERTGGSVSTLTIQRTQQEDSAVYLCASSLETRTEAFFGQGTRLTVV.

The chain combines TRBV28 with TRBJ1-3, with D possibly matching TRBD1 (5 bases). The germline gives CDR1 MDHEN, CDR2 SYDVKM. CDR3 length: 14 residues. V was pared by 5 bases and J by 4 bases, with 12 bases between. CDR3 in amino acids: CASSHPGPGNTIYF. The CDR3 DNA follows: TGTGCCAGCAGTCACCCAGGGCCGGGAAACACCATATATTTT.

V and J are TRBV5-1 and TRBJ1-1, with 9 positions matching TRBD1. Trimming cost V 3 bases and J 4 bases; bases outside gene matches: 7. CDR1 is SGHRS and CDR2 is YFSETQ in the germline V gene. This CDR3 contains 15 residues. CDR3 amino acids: CASSSLQGASTEAFF. CDR3 DNA: TGCGCCAGCAGCTCGTTACAGGGGGCTAGCACTGAAGCTTTCTTT.